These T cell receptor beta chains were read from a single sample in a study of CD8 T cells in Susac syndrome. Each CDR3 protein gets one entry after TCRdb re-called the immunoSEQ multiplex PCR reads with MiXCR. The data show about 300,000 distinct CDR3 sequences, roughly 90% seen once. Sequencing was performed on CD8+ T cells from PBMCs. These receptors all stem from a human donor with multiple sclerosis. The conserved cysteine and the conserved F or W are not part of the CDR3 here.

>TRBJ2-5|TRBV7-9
ASSLSRGRRQETQY
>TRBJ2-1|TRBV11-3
ASSHPPGEQF
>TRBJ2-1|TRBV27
ASSSGTSGRNEQF
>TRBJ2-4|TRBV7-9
ASSSLTSLY
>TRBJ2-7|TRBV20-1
SVRRTTTYEQY
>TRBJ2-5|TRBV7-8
ASTRLWRGTQETQY
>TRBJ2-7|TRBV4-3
ASSQVLEGEQY
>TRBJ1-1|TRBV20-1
SASIQDSGTEAF
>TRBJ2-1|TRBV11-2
ASSLTRVVNSYNEQF
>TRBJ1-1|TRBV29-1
SVQTGRTEAF
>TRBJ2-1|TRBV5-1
ASSLGVGGTSGNNEQF
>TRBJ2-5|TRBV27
ASSFNGPGTQY
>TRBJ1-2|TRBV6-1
ASSGWDRINYGYT
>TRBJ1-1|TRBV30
AWSLGTGNEGTEAF
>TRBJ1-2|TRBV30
AWSVLGARYGYT
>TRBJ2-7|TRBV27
ASSVQGPSYEQY
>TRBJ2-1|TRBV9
ASSAAGYNEQF
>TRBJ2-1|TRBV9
ASSGRTTFYNEQF
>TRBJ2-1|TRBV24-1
ATSDFPRGGATYNEQF
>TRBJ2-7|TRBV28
ASSGDISYEQY
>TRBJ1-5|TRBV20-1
SARGGGREVQPQH
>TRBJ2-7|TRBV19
ASSDRLAHYEQY
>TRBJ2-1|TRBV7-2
ASNPRSGQRLGSYNEQF
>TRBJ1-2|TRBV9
ASSELGIPNYGYT
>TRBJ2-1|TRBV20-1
SARQGLAVYNEQF
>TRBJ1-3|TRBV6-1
ASSDHLTRGLTGNTIY
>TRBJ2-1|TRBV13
ASSPSSGANNEQF
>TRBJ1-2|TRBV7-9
ASSLPAGTGHGYT
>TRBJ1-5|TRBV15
ATSNPYGGNQPQH
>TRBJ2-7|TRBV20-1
SARAEGTYEQY
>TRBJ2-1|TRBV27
ASSLVAGSYNEQF
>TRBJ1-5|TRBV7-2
ASSFGWGNQPQH
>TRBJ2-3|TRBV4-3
ASSQEARSTDTQY
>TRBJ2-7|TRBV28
ASSFGSAHSYEQY
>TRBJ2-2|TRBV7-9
ASSSSGTGYTGELF
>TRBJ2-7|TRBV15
ATSRDLFDNGQVITYEQY
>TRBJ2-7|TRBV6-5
ASSYGPSYEQY
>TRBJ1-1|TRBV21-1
ASSRGAEAF
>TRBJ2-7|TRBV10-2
AAGSSYEQY
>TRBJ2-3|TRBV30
AWLGPGTGGREY
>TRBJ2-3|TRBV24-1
ATSDLRQPTDTQY